What follows are 6 T cell receptor beta chains derived from one specimen sequenced in a study of PD-1 blockade in classical Hodgkin lymphoma. Sequencing was performed with immunoSEQ multiplex PCR; in TCRdb, only in-frame clones are kept and a portion is missing. The data contain about 20,000 clones, approximately 80% of them seen just once; the ten biggest clones take up 7.3%. Time point specified: cycle 4 day 1 (C4D1), after more than five weeks of nivolumab. Each and every patient relapsed after autologous stem cell transplantation, and patients got differing brentuximab vedotin exposure. After thawing, PBMCs were subjected to magnetic negative selection to isolate CD8+ T cells. Source: CD8+ T cells from blood, taken before the fourth cycle of nivolumab. These receptors were obtained from a human donor with classical Hodgkin lymphoma.

This clone was seen only once. The chain carries TRBV11-2 and TRBJ2-7; D unresolved. The germline V gene encodes CDR1 SGHAT and CDR2 FQNNGV. V shed 1 base and J shed 6 bases, with 7 bases lying between them. CDR3 length: 12 amino acids. The CDR3 loop is CASSLAYGEQYF. CDR3 in DNA: TGTGCCAGCAGCTTAGCCTATGGCGAGCAGTACTTC.

J is TRBJ2-6 and V is TRBV9; TRBD1 might be the D (5 bases). Germline values: CDR1 SGDLS, CDR2 YYNGEE. CDR3 length: 17 amino acids. V was cut by 0 bases and J by 1 base, with 11 bases left in between. The CDR3 DNA follows: TGTGCCAGCAGCGTAGACTTCCGACAGTCTGGGGCCAACGTCCTGACTTTC. Translating it yields CASSVDFRQSGANVLTF.

The chain uses TRBV7-9 and TRBJ2-6; D is perhaps TRBD2 (5 bases). The ends were cut back, 5 bases at V and 2 bases at J, with 10 bases in the middle. The CDR3 loop spans 15 amino acids. The germline V gene encodes CDR1 SEHNR and CDR2 FQNEAQ (reference sequence). The CDR3 spells CASSNPTTGANVLTF. The CDR3 region has the DNA TGTGCCAGCAGCAACCCGACTACTGGGGCCAACGTCCTGACTTTC.

V is TRBV27 and J is TRBJ1-6; D is unresolved. Germline loops: CDR1 MNHEY, CDR2 SMNVEV (reference sequence). Deletions cut 8 bases from V and 7 bases from J, with 6 bases between. CDR3 length: 11 residues. DNA of the CDR3: TGTGCCAGCGGAATCAATTCACCCCTCCACTTT. It translates to CASGINSPLHF.

The DNA for the CDR3 is TGTGCCATCGGGACAGACTACGAGCAGTACTTC. It encodes CAIGTDYEQYF. The V gene is TRBV10-3, the J gene TRBJ2-7; 7 bases fit TRBD1. CDR1 and CDR2 (germline): ENHRY, SYGVKD. The CDR3 extends over 11 amino acids. V lost 8 bases and J lost 3; bases outside the gene matches: 1.

The chain couples TRBV6-1 to TRBJ2-7; D is ambiguous. CDR3 length equals 14 residues. V shed 2 bases and J shed 4 bases, with 12 bases lying between them. CDR1 and CDR2 from the germline V gene are MNHNS and SASEGT. The CDR3 coding sequence is TGTGCCAGCAGTGAAAGGGCAGGTGTATACGAGCAGTACTTC. Encoded protein: CASSERAGVYEQYF.